This T cell receptor beta chain was documented in a study of cytomegalovirus exposure and HLA in healthy donors. Study results and caveats: The analysis excluded some indistinguishable V segments, including TRBV6-2 and TRBV6-3.

This CDR3 is 15 amino acids long. The trim removed 2 bases at V and 6 bases at J, leaving 7 bases unmatched. The germline CDR1 and CDR2 sequences are SGHRS and YFSETQ. A word on this clone: What it recognizes is unknown.

The PCR ran on 60 Vbeta and 13 Jbeta primers. Only in-frame clones appear in the TCRdb table, and some are missing; sequencing was by immunoSEQ multiplex PCR. The table has approximately 150,000 clones, roughly 75% seen once. The rearrangement uses TRBV5-1 and TRBJ2-2, with 7 bases identical to TRBD2. The specimen sequenced was PBMCs. The receptor's source is a young man in good health and CMV-seropositive. The CDR3, as DNA: TGCGCCAGCAGCTTTCCGCGGGAGAAACCCGGGGAGCTGTTTTTT. Encoded protein: CASSFPREKPGELFF.